A single sample is the source of the 31 T cell receptor beta chains below, sequenced in a study of T cells expressing NK-cell markers. TCRdb reanalyzed the 5' RACE reads and collapses them to one entry per CDR3 protein, without DNA. This repertoire includes a few hundred thousand distinct CDR3 sequences. Sequencing was done on a sample of blood T cells: a sorted CD56 or NKG2C T cell subset, CD4+ or CD8+ T cells, or bulk PBMC T cells (not recorded which). The receptors here all came from a man between 18 and 29 years old in good health.

The chain combines TRBV29-1 with TRBJ2-1; with no DNA, the TCRdb D assignment of TRBD1 cannot be verified. CDR3 length: 15 amino acids. Germline lookup yields CDR1 SQVTM and CDR2 ANQGSEA. Here the CDR3 reads CSVAGRGPQSNEQFF.

The V and J genes are TRBV10-1 and TRBJ2-1. The CDR3 length is 12 residues. Germline V gives CDR1 WNHNN, CDR2 SYGVQD (reference sequence). This CDR3 is CASSETHNEQFF.

This sequence joins TRBV29-1 and TRBJ2-2. CDR3 length: 13 residues. Germline lookup yields CDR1 SQVTM and CDR2 ANQGSEA. This CDR3 is CSVEARRTGELFF.

The CDR3 sequence is CASSSLSSYNEQFF. V gene TRBV6-5 combines with J gene TRBJ2-1. Germline-derived CDR1 and CDR2 are MNHEY and SVGAGI. The CDR3 is 14 residues long.

The chain joins TRBV10-3 to TRBJ2-5; the TRBD1 assignment by TCRdb is unverifiable without DNA. The CDR3 extends over 13 amino acids. Germline V lookup: CDR1 ENHRY, CDR2 SYGVKD. CDR3 region: CAIGGGLQETQYF.

The chain carries TRBV5-4 and TRBJ2-2. Germline V gene data show CDR1 as SGHNT and CDR2 as YYREEE (reference sequence). CDR3 length equals 15 residues. CDR3 amino acids: CASSQPIANTGELFF. Complete variable domain (other parts from reference TRBV5-4 and TRBJ2-2): ETGVTQSPTHLIKTRGQQVTLRCSSQSGHNTVSWYQQALGQGPQFIFQYYREEENGRGNFPPRFSGLQFPNYSSELNVNALELDDSALYLCASSQPIANTGELFFGEGSRLTVL.

CDR3 residues: CASSPGLARDEQYF. This chain connects TRBV7-3 to TRBJ2-7; with no DNA, the TCRdb D assignment of TRBD2 cannot be verified. Germline values: CDR1 SGHTA, CDR2 FQGTGA. The CDR3 is 14 residues long.

The chain recombines TRBV20-1 with TRBJ1-5; with no DNA, the TCRdb D assignment of TRBD1 cannot be verified. Germline V lookup: CDR1 DFQATT, CDR2 SNEGSKA (reference sequence). The CDR3 is 16 residues long. The CDR3 protein is CSAPRHPTGPNQPQHF.

V and J are TRBV24-1 and TRBJ2-1; TCRdb indicates TRBD2, and absent DNA this call remains unverified. This CDR3 is 16 amino acids long. Germline V gene lookup returns CDR1 KGHDR and CDR2 SFDVKD. This CDR3 reads CATSDPGTSGRNEQFF.

The chain uses TRBV7-2 and TRBJ2-5; with no DNA, the TCRdb D assignment of TRBD1 cannot be verified. Per the germline V gene, CDR1 is SGHTA and CDR2 is FQGNSA. The CDR3 length is 17 residues. The CDR3 sequence: CASSSASLGTGIGTQYF.

The J gene is TRBJ2-1, the V gene TRBV6-1; no DNA is available, so the TRBD1 call from TCRdb remains unchecked. This CDR3 contains 13 residues. CDR1 is MNHNS, CDR2 SASEGT, per germline. CDR3 residues: CASRQPPQEEQFF.

The chain carries TRBV6-1 and TRBJ1-2; the TRBD1 assignment by TCRdb is unverifiable without DNA. The germline gives CDR1 MNHNS, CDR2 SASEGT. The CDR3 runs to 15 residues. This chain's CDR3 is CASSPDRGHVYGYTF.

The chain uses TRBV6-2 or TRBV6-3 and TRBJ2-7; the D call from TCRdb, TRBD1, cannot be confirmed without DNA. This CDR3 is built from 12 residues. Germline V gene sequence: CDR1 MNHEY, CDR2 SVGEGT. The CDR3 loop is CASSYPLGEQYF.

The chain recombines TRBV10-3 with TRBJ1-1. CDR3 size: 14 residues. The germline V gene encodes CDR1 ENHRY and CDR2 SYGVKD. The CDR3 reads CAISERSMNTEAFF.

The chain recombines TRBV7-2 with TRBJ1-4. Germline CDR1 SGHTA, CDR2 FQGNSA. The CDR3 runs 16 residues. This CDR3 is CASSSKPGLRGEKLFF. The variable domain in full, with the rest retrieved from reference TRBV7-2 and TRBJ1-4, is GAGVSQSPSNKVTEKGKDVELRCDPISGHTALYWYRQSLGQGLEFLIYFQGNSAPDKSGLPSDRFSAERTGGSVSTLTIQRTQQEDSAVYLCASSSKPGLRGEKLFFGSGTQLSVL.

The CDR3 region is CATLNSGPNNEQFF. This sequence joins TRBV6-1 and TRBJ2-1; TCRdb's D call of TRBD2 is untestable without DNA. This CDR3 is 14 amino acids long. Germline CDR1 is MNHNS and CDR2 is SASEGT.

The CDR3 region is CASSLAGGYSTDTQYF. V and J are TRBV5-6 and TRBJ2-3; TCRdb selects TRBD1, and the lack of DNA leaves this call unchecked. The CDR3 covers 16 residues. The germline CDR1 and CDR2 sequences are SGHDT and YYEEEE.

The J gene is TRBJ2-6, the V gene TRBV7-8. The CDR3 consists of 15 residues. CDR1 SGHVS and CDR2 FQNEAQ come from the germline V gene. CDR3 sequence: CASTLRVGGANVLTF.

V usage is TRBV25-1 and J usage is TRBJ2-1; lacking DNA, the TRBD2 call made by TCRdb goes unchecked. This CDR3 contains 16 residues. Germline V gene data show CDR1 as MGHDK and CDR2 as SYGVNS. The CDR3 loop is CASSETGSGRIDEQFF.

V usage is TRBV6-5 and J usage is TRBJ1-2; without DNA, the TCRdb call of TRBD1 cannot be checked. The germline V gene encodes CDR1 MNHEY and CDR2 SVGAGI. The CDR3 is 15 amino acids. The CDR3 spells CASSRTGTGESGYTF.

The chain joins TRBV29-1 to TRBJ1-3. Germline V CDR1 and CDR2: SQVTM, ANQGSEA. This CDR3 comprises 13 residues. The CDR3 sequence: CSVERGSGNTIYF.

The chain is built from TRBV5-1 and TRBJ2-3. The CDR3 extends over 14 amino acids. The germline CDR1 and CDR2 sequences are SGHRS and YFSETQ. CDR3 region: CASSSLTITDTQYF.

The chain combines TRBV5-5 with TRBJ1-5. The length of the CDR3 is 13 residues. Germline lookup yields CDR1 SGHKS and CDR2 YYEKEE (reference sequence). The CDR3 sequence is CASSFSINQPQHF.

V usage is TRBV12-3 or TRBV12-4 and J usage is TRBJ1-2; checking the TCRdb D call of TRBD1 is not possible without DNA. CDR3 length: 11 residues. CDR3 loop: CASSFGNVYTF.

The V and J genes are TRBV12-3 or TRBV12-4 and TRBJ2-5. The CDR3 is 13 amino acids. CDR3 amino acids: CASSLSRKETQYF.

J is TRBJ2-6 and V is TRBV12-3 or TRBV12-4; checking the TCRdb D call of TRBD2 is not possible without DNA. The CDR3 is made up of 18 amino acids. CDR3 sequence reads: CASSFEGNYLSGANVLTF.

V gene TRBV12-3 or TRBV12-4 combines with J gene TRBJ2-4; TCRdb gives TRBD2 as the D gene, but with no DNA this cannot be confirmed. This CDR3 comprises 17 residues. CDR3 in amino acids: CASSLALGGVAKNIQYF.

J is TRBJ1-1 and V is TRBV12-3 or TRBV12-4. The CDR3 is 13 residues long. CDR3 sequence: CASRFELNTEAFF.

The gene calls are TRBV20-1 and TRBJ2-7; TCRdb proposes TRBD2, but this gene call is untestable without DNA. The germline V gene encodes CDR1 DFQATT and CDR2 SNEGSKA (reference sequence). The CDR3 totals 13 residues. The CDR3: CSASGLRGGEQYF.

The chain employs TRBV7-3 and TRBJ2-1; TCRdb lists TRBD1, though no DNA is available to test this call. The CDR3 spans 17 residues. Germline loops: CDR1 SGHTA, CDR2 FQGTGA. CDR3 sequence: CASSLHGRERSYNEQFF.

This chain uses TRBV9 with TRBJ2-1; without DNA, the TCRdb call of TRBD1 cannot be checked. Germline values: CDR1 SGDLS, CDR2 YYNGEE. This CDR3 has 16 residues. CDR3 sequence reads: CASSVGEGAGNNEQFF.